The entry below gives a single T cell receptor beta chain sequence along with its context. In this sample, this clonotype turned up a few times. Its antigen is unknown. Per-nucleotide qualities are absent, and no much larger clonotype sits a single base away. The CDR3 contains 16 residues, cysteine and phenylalanine counted. Only the CDR3 part of the read is kept: 48 bases, read in frame from the first base. Trimming costs V 3 bases and J 6 bases, and their ends lie 20 bases apart. For CDR1 and CDR2, the germline V gene lists MGHRA and YSYEKL. These data belong to a study of blood T cells in healthy people across ages (dated by TCRdb to between 2014 and 2017). For context, the study as a whole: In model experiments, roughly one uniquely barcoded TCR beta cDNA molecule per two T cells was captured by template switching. Age-related changes in TCR beta repertoire diversity were measured in the study by deep sequencing normalized with unique cDNA molecular identifiers. The donors were divided into four age groups: young (average approximately 15 years), middle-aged (approximately 39), aged (about 56) and long-lived (more than 75). To avoid experimental bias, donors of different ages were spread randomly across the sequencing lanes. For two donors (one aged 18 to 30 and one aged 80 or older), the study analyzed two additional independent replicas of 1 million unique cDNA reads from the same blood draw. The paper's findings and limits, for the study overall: Conclusive comparison of naive and antigen-experienced compartments was prevented by the profiling of bulk unsorted PBMCs. Compared with the aged group, the long-lived group had more naive CD4+ T cells, fewer expanded clones and increased TCR diversity, suggesting age selection. A strong correlation was found between observed TCR beta diversity and the percentage of naive T cells measured by flow cytometry. Observed TCR beta diversity per million T cells fell roughly linearly with age, and a significant reduction was already apparent by age roughly 40. Because donor CMV infection status was unknown, age-related changes in expanded clonotypes were potentially confounded. Estimates of total diversity from one million sequenced T cells were regarded as lower bounds and underestimates.

The donors were 40 or so Caucasian individuals from Russia, aged 6 to 90 years, who were systemically healthy. Ten milliliters of peripheral blood were drawn from each donor into EDTA-treated Vacutainer tubes. Ficoll-Paque density-gradient centrifugation was used to isolate PBMCs, with at least 7 million per sample. Total RNA, at least 5 micrograms per sample, was extracted from PBMCs with Trizol reagent. The percentages of naive CD45RAhigh/CD27high T cells were determined by flow cytometry on a PBMC aliquot from every donor. The method was 5' RACE. Instrument on record: Illumina HiSeq 2500. A second PCR of roughly 6 to 12 cycles was run with a J-beta primer mix and a sample-barcoded 5' primer. Each TCR beta cDNA molecule received a unique molecular identifier from a template-switch 5' adaptor carrying 12 random nucleotides. Each sample yielded at least 2.5 million CDR3-containing paired-end reads. All of the RNA was converted into first-strand cDNA using the Mint cDNA synthesis kit, with a TRBC-specific oligonucleotide serving as the primer. After uracil-DNA glycosylase treatment, a first 18-cycle PCR used universal primers M1SS and BC2_uni_R on all cDNA. From the authors' description of their analysis: For normalization, 1 million high-quality reads were randomly selected from each sample, with every read carrying a distinct molecular identifier. Instead of being binned into consensus sequences, reads with shared molecular identifiers were discarded. MiTCR, with a Q25 quality threshold and the strictest error-elimination algorithm, was used for CDR3 identification, clonotype clustering and error correction. A nonparametric unseen species model using Euler transformation provided a lower-bound estimate of total TCR beta diversity. TCRdb reran the public reads through fastp at Q25 and MiXCR, keeping productive beta chains. Rows matching on CDR3 protein sequence are summarized as one entry with the most common DNA and genes. The V and J calls shown here were made by TCRdb, not taken from the authors' results. The sample table shows some 900,000 distinct CDR3 sequences, and about 48% are seen once. Roughly an eighth of the sample is taken by the ten largest.

The specimen sequenced was blood. The rearranged segments are TRBV4-1 and TRBJ1-1; a confident D gene designation cannot be given. The source is a man aged 25-45 years in good health. The bases are TGCGCCAGCAGCCAGACCCGGACGTTGGACGTGTCTGAAGCTTTCTTT. It encodes CASSQTRTLDVSEAFF.